This T cell receptor beta chain was obtained from a study of control samples from healthy donors and cancer patients. V was cut by 3 bases and J by 7 bases, with 3 bases left in between. The CDR3 has 9 amino acids. Germline V gene data show CDR1 as DFQATT and CDR2 as SNEGSKA (reference sequence). Sequenced by immunoSEQ multiplex PCR; TCRdb stores in-frame clones only, minus some. The sample holds about 220,000 clones, just under 95% seen once. The sequence was collected from a man in his forties or fifties in good health. Sequencing was performed on blood. The chain uses TRBV20-1 and TRBJ1-2; D not resolved. The CDR3 nucleotides are TGCAGTGCTAGGGGTGGCTACACCTTC. Its translation: CSARGGYTF.